A single sample gave rise to the 25 T cell receptor beta chains below, sequenced in a study of prognosis after radiotherapy for stage I lung cancer. From genomic DNA, two-round multiplex PCR was used to amplify TCR beta CDR3. Primers targeting each individual TRBV and TRBJ gene were applied in first-round PCR. TCRdb itself ran the multiplex PCR reads through MiXCR, one entry per CDR3 protein. The sample includes nearly 20,000 distinct CDR3 sequences, approximately 28% of them seen just once. This sample comprised PBMCs, obtained before or after stereotactic body radiation therapy (not recorded which). These receptors all stem from a donor over 45 with non-small cell lung cancer.

There are many counts of this clonotype. The chain is built from TRBV19 and TRBJ2-5; 10 bases line up with TRBD2. The length of the CDR3 is 15 residues. Germline CDR1 and CDR2: LNHDA and SQIVND (reference sequence). Trimming removed 7 bases from V and 5 bases from J; junction bases left unmatched: 10. CDR3 residues: CASTSRLAGVETQYF. In DNA form, the CDR3 reads TGTGCCAGTACGTCAAGGCTAGCGGGAGTGGAGACCCAGTACTTC. The entire variable domain, with the rest obtained from reference TRBV19 and TRBJ2-5, is as follows: DGGITQSPKYLFRKEGQNVTLSCEQNLNHDAMYWYRQDPGQGLRLIYYSQIVNDFQKGDIAEGYSVSREKKESFPLTVTSAQKNPTAFYLCASTSRLAGVETQYFGPGTRLLVL.

To note about this clonotype: A far larger clone is a single base away, which makes a read error likely. The chain employs TRBV6-9 and TRBJ2-7, with 10 bases aligning to TRBD1. This CDR3 comprises 15 residues. Per germline, CDR1 MNHGY and CDR2 SVAAGI. The CDR3 coding sequence is TGTGCCAGCAATTATATGGACAGGGGGTACTACGAGCAGTACTTC. It translates to CASNYMDRGYYEQYF.

This clonotype has ten or more counts. The gene calls are TRBV15 and TRBJ2-2; perhaps TRBD2 as D (5 bases). Germline lookup yields CDR1 LNHNV and CDR2 YYDKDF (reference sequence). The length of the CDR3 is 16 residues. Deletions cut 4 bases from V and 3 bases from J, with 15 bases between. CDR3 nucleotides: TGTGCCACCAGCACCGACTACGGACTTGACACCGGGGAGCTGTTTTTT. Translation gives CATSTDYGLDTGELFF.

This clonotype came up many times. The chain combines TRBV6-1 with TRBJ2-7; 10 bases fit TRBD1. Germline V gene sequence: CDR1 MNHNS, CDR2 SASEGT. With 6 bases clipped from V and 4 bases from J, the junction kept 9 bases outside the gene matches. The CDR3 is 15 amino acids. This CDR3 reads CASSLGTGDVYEQYF. CDR3 in DNA: TGTGCCAGCAGCCTTGGGACAGGGGATGTATACGAGCAGTACTTC.

With regard to this clonotype: The junction and the germline gene differ at one end; a read error may be behind it. This sequence joins TRBV20-1 and TRBJ2-1; D is ambiguous. From germline, CDR1 is DFQATT and CDR2 SNEGSKA (reference sequence). The CDR3 has 11 amino acids. The CDR3 region has the DNA TGCAGTACATCCTCCCACAATGAGCAGTTCTTC. As protein: CSTSSHNEQFF.

This clonotype was counted at least ten times. For the CDR3, the DNA is TGTGCCAGCAGCCAAGATAGACAGGGGGCGGATCAGCCCCAGCATTTT. Protein: CASSQDRQGADQPQHF. V gene TRBV4-2 combines with J gene TRBJ1-5; 10 positions match TRBD1. Germline CDR1 is LGHNA and CDR2 is YNFKEQ. The V segment lost 0 bases and the J segment 5 bases; nucleotides outside the gene matches: 4. The CDR3 is made up of 16 amino acids.

This clonotype was detected many times. The rearrangement joins TRBV5-4 to TRBJ2-5, with TRBD2 identical over 9 bases. CDR3 length: 15 residues. Looked up from germline, CDR1 is SGHNT and CDR2 is YYREEE (reference sequence). Unmatched junction bases numbered 10, after V lost 4 bases and J lost 6 bases. Here the CDR3 reads CASSPGTSLGKTQYF. The DNA for the CDR3 is TGTGCCAGCAGCCCGGGGACTAGCTTAGGAAAGACCCAGTACTTC.

This clonotype was detected ten times or more. The chain carries TRBV18 and TRBJ2-1; D gene ambiguous. Trimming pared 2 bases from V and 9 bases from J, leaving 11 bases between. The CDR3 runs 13 residues. The germline CDR1 and CDR2 sequences are KGHSH and LQKENI. This CDR3 is CASSPGNPGEQFF. The CDR3 DNA follows: TGTGCCAGCTCACCAGGGAACCCCGGTGAGCAGTTCTTC.

This clonotype was seen repeatedly, ten times or more. Mismatch with germline at one junction end may stem from a read error. The rearrangement links TRBV28 to TRBJ1-1; TRBD1 agrees at 7 bases. This CDR3 spans 11 amino acids. CDR1 is MDHEN, CDR2 SYDVKM, per germline. In DNA form, the CDR3 reads TGTGCCAGCAGTTTGCTACAGGACAGGATCTTT. This gives the protein CASSLLQDRIF.

This clonotype was recorded at least ten times. The chain has TRBV28 and TRBJ2-3; no firm D call. The CDR3 is 16 residues long. From germline, CDR1 is MDHEN and CDR2 SYDVKM. Trimming took off 6 bases at V and 4 bases at J, with 20 bases between the two ends. In DNA form, the CDR3 reads TGTGCCAGCAGCTCCACCATTGGCCGGAACCCAGATACGCAGTATTTT. Amino acids: CASSSTIGRNPDTQYF.

Worth noting for this clonotype: It may be a read error: a sequence one base away is much more abundant. The rearrangement links TRBV6-2 or TRBV6-3 to TRBJ1-3; D gene unclear. The germline gives CDR1 MNHEY, CDR2 SVGEGT. There are 13 residues in the CDR3. The ends were cut back, 6 bases at V and 12 bases at J, with 18 bases in the middle. The CDR3 DNA is TGTGCCAGCAGAATTAACTCTGGAGACAACATATATTTT. Its protein is CASRINSGDNIYF.

This clonotype was counted many times. CDR3 region: CSAIAETQYF. The DNA for the CDR3 is TGCAGTGCTATAGCCGAGACCCAGTACTTC. This sequence joins TRBV20-1 and TRBJ2-5, with no clear D. The V gene's germline CDR1 is DFQATT and CDR2 SNEGSKA (reference sequence). The CDR3 sequence is 10 residues long. V was trimmed by 4 bases and J by 5 bases, leaving 5 bases between them.

This clonotype was detected ten times or more. The chain is built from TRBV12-3 or TRBV12-4 and TRBJ2-7; 8 nucleotides agree with TRBD2. V lost 6 bases and J lost 4; bases outside the gene matches: 5. CDR3 size: 13 residues. For the CDR3, the DNA is TGTGCCAGCAGCCACCGGGGGGGATACGAGCAGTACTTC. Translation gives CASSHRGGYEQYF.

Many counts were recorded for this clonotype. The J gene is TRBJ1-4, the V gene TRBV28; possibly TRBD1 for D (6 bases). CDR3 size: 15 residues. Germline loops: CDR1 MDHEN, CDR2 SYDVKM. Trimming left V 3 bases short and J 7 bases short, with 15 bases between. CDR3 loop: CASSLPRTASEKLFF. The CDR3 DNA reads as TGTGCCAGCAGTTTGCCCCGGACAGCATCTGAAAAACTGTTTTTT.

Details on this clonotype: A much larger clone differs from this one at a single base, so this may be a read error. The rearrangement joins TRBV12-5 to TRBJ1-1, with no clear D. Germline CDR1 is LGHNT and CDR2 is FRNRAP. Deletions cut 7 bases from V and 3 bases from J, with 15 bases between. CDR3 length equals 14 residues. The CDR3 is CASVKPDVYTEAFF. The CDR3 nucleotides read TGTGCTAGTGTTAAGCCCGACGTTTACACTGAAGCTTTCTTT.

The count of this clonotype is one. The chain links TRBV7-9 to TRBJ2-1; no clear D. The V gene lost 6 bases and the J gene lost 4 bases, with 10 bases spanning the gap. Germline assignment: CDR1 SEHNR and CDR2 FQNEAQ (reference sequence). This CDR3 contains 13 residues. CDR3 sequence: CASRLSKYNEQFF. The CDR3 bases are TGTGCCAGCAGATTATCTAAATACAATGAGCAGTTCTTC.

This clonotype occurred many times. The chain links TRBV7-2 to TRBJ2-3; D is perhaps TRBD1 (5 bases). V lost 1 base and J lost 6, with 11 bases in between. This CDR3 region has 14 residues. Looked up from germline, CDR1 is SGHTA and CDR2 is FQGNSA. In DNA, the CDR3 is TGTGCCAGCAGCTTAGTAACAGGCGGCGATACGCAGTATTTT. As protein: CASSLVTGGDTQYF.

This clonotype has ten or more counts. This chain links TRBV19 with TRBJ1-1; D is unclear. Germline values: CDR1 LNHDA, CDR2 SQIVND (reference sequence). The ends were cut back, 3 bases at V and 5 bases at J, with 7 bases in the middle. The CDR3 runs to 12 residues. The CDR3 coding sequence is TGTGCCAGTAGTATGTTCCGAACTGAAGCTTTCTTT. Amino acids: CASSMFRTEAFF.

V gene TRBV5-1 combines with J gene TRBJ2-1; 7 bases align to TRBD1. Looked up from germline, CDR1 is SGHRS and CDR2 is YFSETQ. The junction had 0 bases not matched to a gene; V was cut back by 0 bases and J by 3 bases. The CDR3 sequence is 14 residues long. The CDR3 bases are TGCGCCAGCAGCTTGGGACAGGGCTACAATGAGCAGTTCTTC. Encoded protein: CASSLGQGYNEQFF.

This clonotype was seen at least ten times. The rearrangement joins TRBV18 to TRBJ2-5; D is possibly TRBD2 (7 bases). Trimming took off 4 bases at V and 4 bases at J, with 13 bases between the two ends. CDR1 KGHSH and CDR2 LQKENI come from the germline V gene. The CDR3 sequence is 14 residues long. The CDR3 protein is CASSRAGARETQYF. The CDR3 DNA is TGTGCCAGCTCACGCGCGGGGGCGAGAGAGACCCAGTACTTC. Full variable domain (rest looked up from reference TRBV18 and TRBJ2-5): NAGVMQNPRHLVRRRGQEARLRCSPMKGHSHVYWYRQLPEEGLKFMVYLQKENIIDESGMPKERFSAEFPKEGPSILRIQQVVRGDSAAYFCASSRAGARETQYFGPGTRLLVL.

This clonotype was detected many times. The rearrangement joins TRBV3-1 to TRBJ2-5, with 10 bases lining up with TRBD2. The germline CDR1 and CDR2 sequences are LGHDT and YNNKEL (reference sequence). The CDR3 runs to 14 residues. V shed 4 bases, J shed 5 bases, and the junction held 4 bases outside the gene matches. The CDR3 DNA is TGTGCCAGCAGCCCTAGCGGGAGCGGGGAGACCCAGTACTTC. It codes for CASSPSGSGETQYF.

The V and J genes are TRBV7-6 and TRBJ2-3, with TRBD1 matching over 9 bases. V trimming: 5 bases; J trimming: 4 bases; junction bases outside the gene matches: 10. This CDR3 region has 16 residues. CDR1 is SGHVS and CDR2 is FNYEAQ in the germline V gene. The CDR3 region is CASSETKTGGSDTQYF. CDR3 nucleotides: TGTGCCAGCAGCGAGACCAAAACAGGGGGCTCAGATACGCAGTATTTT.

On this clonotype itself: A single base is all that separates this from a far larger clone, so a read error is likely. The chain recombines TRBV6-4 with TRBJ1-2; D gene unclear. This CDR3 is 15 amino acids long. Germline assignment: CDR1 MRHNA and CDR2 SNTAGT. The V end lost 3 bases, the J end lost 3 bases, and 14 bases lay between the germline ends. CDR3 DNA sequence: TGTGCCAGCAGTGAACCGGCAGGCTGCTACTATGGCTACACCTTC. Its protein is CASSEPAGCYYGYTF.

The sample holds many counts of this clonotype. The chain has TRBV19 and TRBJ1-6, with 10 bases matching TRBD1. The CDR3 spans 14 residues. Unmatched junction bases numbered 3, after V lost 6 bases and J lost 7 bases. CDR1 is LNHDA, CDR2 SQIVND, per germline (reference sequence). The CDR3 loop reads CASRAGQGNSPLHF. As DNA, the CDR3 is TGTGCCAGTAGAGCGGGACAGGGGAATTCACCCCTCCACTTT.

The rearrangement links TRBV11-2 to TRBJ2-1, with D perhaps matching TRBD2 (5 bases). V dropped 4 bases and J dropped 5 bases, with 9 bases sitting between them. The CDR3 loop spans 13 amino acids. Germline CDR1 SGHAT, CDR2 FQNNGV. CDR3 in DNA: TGTGCCAGCAGCTCCAACGGGGACAATGAGCAGTTCTTC. Translating it yields CASSSNGDNEQFF.